The 25 T cell receptor beta chains listed next were all sequenced from one sample in a study of OX40 agonist ivuxolimab in advanced cancers. The protocol was immunoSEQ multiplex PCR, while the TCRdb copy is restricted to in-frame clones and leaves out a portion. The repertoire holds tens of thousands of clones, with roughly 84% as singletons. Sequencing used CD4+ or CD8+ T cells sorted from blood, obtained in a trial of the OX40 agonist ivuxolimab. The receptors stem from an adult with an advanced solid tumor such as melanoma, head and neck, liver or kidney cancer.

The chain uses TRBV5-4 and TRBJ1-3, with D possibly TRBD1 on 5 matching bases. The length of the CDR3 is 17 residues. V dropped 3 bases and J dropped 2 bases, with 18 bases sitting between them. In germline, CDR1 is SGHNT, CDR2 YYREEE (reference sequence). The CDR3 DNA sequence: TGTGCCAGCAGCTCCACTGGGAAGGGGCAGACTGGAAACACCATATATTTT. Residues: CASSSTGKGQTGNTIYF.

The genes are TRBV18 and TRBJ2-5, with D uncertain. V lost 3 bases to trimming and J lost 5 bases, with 13 bases between them. CDR3 size: 14 residues. CDR1 and CDR2 (germline): KGHSH, LQKENI. The DNA for the CDR3 is TGTGCCAGCTCACCCTACCCCAAGTCGGAGACCCAGTACTTC. Its translation: CASSPYPKSETQYF.

CDR3 protein: CASSPRNGRAYEQYF. DNA for the CDR3: TGTGCCAGCTCACCACGGAACGGGCGGGCCTACGAGCAGTACTTC. The J gene is TRBJ2-7, the V gene TRBV18; maybe TRBD2 (5 bases). Germline V gives CDR1 KGHSH, CDR2 LQKENI. The germline V and J ends were trimmed by 1 base and 2 bases, with 12 bases remaining between them. This CDR3 region has 15 residues.

As concerns this clone: At one end, the junction sequence differs from germline, possibly due to a read error. This chain links TRBV7-9 with TRBJ2-1; D unresolved. Per germline, CDR1 SEHNR and CDR2 FQNEAQ (reference sequence). This CDR3 contains 12 residues. CDR3 in amino acids: CASSLEVMTSVF. Written as DNA, the CDR3 is TGTGCCAGCAGCTTAGAGGTGATGACTTCGGTCTTC.

The chain combines TRBV19 with TRBJ1-1, with D possibly being TRBD1 (5 bases). Germline CDR1 LNHDA, CDR2 SQIVND (reference sequence). V was cut by 3 bases and J by 5 bases, with 13 bases left in between. The CDR3 is made up of 14 amino acids. CDR3 amino acids: CASSIWGKRTEAFF. Written as DNA, the CDR3 is TGTGCCAGTAGTATTTGGGGGAAGAGAACTGAAGCTTTCTTT. The variable domain in full, with the rest retrieved from reference TRBV19 and TRBJ1-1, is DGGITQSPKYLFRKEGQNVTLSCEQNLNHDAMYWYRQDPGQGLRLIYYSQIVNDFQKGDIAEGYSVSREKKESFPLTVTSAQKNPTAFYLCASSIWGKRTEAFFGQGTRLTVV.

The chain couples TRBV19 to TRBJ2-2, with TRBD2 as a possible D gene (6 bases). This CDR3 is 15 amino acids long. Trimming stripped 9 bases from V and 1 base from J, with 15 bases between. Germline V lookup: CDR1 LNHDA, CDR2 SQIVND (reference sequence). The CDR3 is CASRGLAENTGELFF. The CDR3 DNA is TGTGCCAGCCGGGGACTGGCTGAGAACACCGGGGAGCTGTTTTTT.

This chain uses TRBV7-6 with TRBJ1-3; D remains ambiguous. The CDR3 has 16 residues. The V gene's germline CDR1 is SGHVS and CDR2 FNYEAQ. Trimming removed 1 base at V and 0 bases at J, with 10 bases between. The CDR3 nucleotides read TGTGCCAGCAGCTTAGGTGTTTCGGGCTCTGGAAACACCATATATTTT. It encodes CASSLGVSGSGNTIYF.

The V gene is TRBV19, the J gene TRBJ1-2; possibly TRBD1 for D (6 bases). The CDR3 has 14 residues. CDR1 is LNHDA and CDR2 is SQIVND in the germline V gene (reference sequence). V was pared by 4 bases and J by 8 bases, with 17 bases between. This CDR3 is CASSTRTDYQGYTF. The CDR3 DNA follows: TGTGCCAGTAGTACCCGGACAGATTACCAGGGCTACACCTTC.

The chain carries TRBV18 and TRBJ2-5; the D gene could be TRBD1 or TRBD2 (5 bases each). The ends were cut back, 5 bases at V and 7 bases at J, with 14 bases in the middle. The germline V gene encodes CDR1 KGHSH and CDR2 LQKENI. The CDR3 runs 13 residues. The DNA of the CDR3 is TGTGCCAGCTCAGATTTAGGGACCGGGACCCAGTACTTC. It encodes CASSDLGTGTQYF.

This clone was recorded once. The chain links TRBV5-1 to TRBJ1-1; the match to TRBD1 covers 11 bases. There are 15 residues in the CDR3. Germline-derived CDR1 and CDR2 are SGHRS and YFSETQ. V shed 5 bases and J 4 bases; nucleotides not matched to a gene: 7. The CDR3, as DNA: TGCGCCAGCAGGTTACTCGGGACAGGGGGCACTGAAGCTTTCTTT. As protein: CASRLLGTGGTEAFF.

The V gene is TRBV11-2, the J gene TRBJ1-2; the D is unclear. V was trimmed by 4 bases and J by 4 bases, leaving 7 bases between them. Germline V CDR1 and CDR2: SGHAT, FQNNGV. The CDR3 runs 12 residues. DNA for the CDR3: TGTGCCAGCAGCTCTGTTCGCTATGGCTACACCTTC. It yields the protein CASSSVRYGYTF.

J is TRBJ2-2 and V is TRBV18; unclear D gene. The CDR3 runs to 14 residues. Trimming cost V 1 base and J 6 bases, with 9 bases left between them. CDR1 is KGHSH, CDR2 LQKENI, per germline. CDR3 nucleotides: TGTGCCAGCTCACCACTCGGAATAGCCGGGGAGCTGTTTTTT. Its protein is CASSPLGIAGELFF. Looking up the rest from reference TRBV18 and TRBJ2-2 gives the full variable domain: NAGVMQNPRHLVRRRGQEARLRCSPMKGHSHVYWYRQLPEEGLKFMVYLQKENIIDESGMPKERFSAEFPKEGPSILRIQQVVRGDSAAYFCASSPLGIAGELFFGEGSRLTVL.

The chain combines TRBV7-7 with TRBJ2-2; D unclear. CDR1 is SSHAT and CDR2 is FNYEAQ in the germline V gene (reference sequence). This CDR3 has 10 amino acids. V was clipped by 5 bases and J by 5 bases, with 0 bases between them. The CDR3 spells CASSTGELFF. CDR3 bases: TGTGCCAGCAGCACCGGGGAGCTGTTTTTT.

The chain links TRBV19 to TRBJ2-3; no reliable D call. CDR1 and CDR2 (germline): LNHDA, SQIVND (reference sequence). The V and J ends lost 5 bases and 5 bases respectively, with 14 bases between them. This CDR3 has 14 amino acids. The CDR3 sequence is CASSLGLKGDTQYF. CDR3 nucleotide sequence: TGTGCCAGTAGTCTAGGGTTGAAAGGAGATACGCAGTATTTT.

The chain recombines TRBV18 with TRBJ1-1; 8 nucleotides match TRBD1. Germline V gene sequence: CDR1 KGHSH, CDR2 LQKENI. The CDR3 length is 15 residues. Trimming cost V 5 bases and J 3 bases; bases outside gene matches: 8. The CDR3 loop is CASSNLGQGDTEAFF. The DNA of the CDR3 is TGTGCCAGCTCAAACCTCGGACAGGGCGACACTGAAGCTTTCTTT.

The V gene is TRBV18, the J gene TRBJ1-6; 7 bases line up with TRBD1. J gave up 8 bases and V 3 bases, and 10 bases lay outside the gene matches. The CDR3 totals 16 residues. Germline CDR1 reads KGHSH; CDR2 reads LQKENI. The CDR3 region is CASSPTTGAGHSPLHF. The CDR3 nucleotides are TGTGCCAGCTCACCTACTACAGGGGCCGGTCATTCACCCCTCCACTTT.

The sample holds one count of this clone. The rearrangement links TRBV27 to TRBJ1-1; maybe TRBD1 (5 bases). The length of the CDR3 is 15 residues. Germline-derived CDR1 and CDR2 are MNHEY and SMNVEV (reference sequence). V was trimmed by 4 bases and J by 4 bases, leaving 16 bases between them. CDR3 region: CASSWGWGPGTEAFF. The CDR3, as DNA: TGTGCCAGCAGTTGGGGGTGGGGCCCCGGCACTGAAGCTTTCTTT.

V gene TRBV11-2 combines with J gene TRBJ1-1; the D is unclear. V shed 5 bases and J shed 8 bases, with 12 bases lying between them. The CDR3 totals 12 residues. Germline V gene sequence: CDR1 SGHAT, CDR2 FQNNGV. In nucleotides, the CDR3 is TGTGCCAGCAGCCTGATCTTCACGGAAGCTTTCTTT. Amino acid sequence: CASSLIFTEAFF.

The chain carries TRBV7-9 and TRBJ2-2, with D unresolved. Germline loops: CDR1 SEHNR, CDR2 FQNEAQ (reference sequence). Trimming removed 4 bases at V and 0 bases at J, with 9 bases between. This CDR3 contains 15 residues. For the CDR3, the DNA is TGTGCCAGCAGCTCCCCCCATGCGAACACCGGGGAGCTGTTTTTT. Amino acids: CASSSPHANTGELFF.

The chain recombines TRBV7-9 with TRBJ2-1; either TRBD1 or TRBD2 may supply D (6 bases each). The CDR3 is 18 amino acids. The germline V and J ends were trimmed by 4 bases and 6 bases, with 25 bases remaining between them. CDR1 SEHNR and CDR2 FQNEAQ come from the germline V gene (reference sequence). CDR3 amino acids: CASSSGIGGTDTANEQFF. CDR3 nucleotide sequence: TGTGCCAGCAGCTCGGGCATAGGGGGGACGGACACGGCCAATGAGCAGTTCTTC.

This rearrangement joins TRBV2 to TRBJ1-5, with no clear D. The V gene's germline CDR1 is SNHLY and CDR2 FYNNEI. The CDR3 extends over 14 amino acids. Between the trimmed V and J ends, which lost 7 bases and 0 bases, there was a span of 10 bases. The CDR3 loop is CASTRRNSNQPQHF. CDR3 coding DNA: TGTGCCAGCACTCGACGGAATAGCAATCAGCCCCAGCATTTT.

The chain employs TRBV29-1 and TRBJ1-2; a possible D gene is TRBD1 (5 bases). The V gene's germline CDR1 is SQVTM and CDR2 ANQGSEA. V was shortened by 5 bases and J by 6 bases, with 10 bases between the two germline ends. The CDR3 consists of 11 residues. This CDR3 reads CSVKGGDGYTF. The CDR3 nucleotides are TGCAGCGTTAAGGGAGGGGATGGCTACACCTTC.

The chain links TRBV5-1 to TRBJ1-2; D may be TRBD1 (5 bases). The CDR3 has 15 amino acids. V was pared by 7 bases and J by 2 bases, with 18 bases between. The V gene's germline CDR1 is SGHRS and CDR2 YFSETQ. The CDR3 protein is CASRSQGGGNYGYTF. DNA for the CDR3: TGCGCCAGCCGCTCACAAGGTGGGGGGAACTATGGCTACACCTTC. Supplemented by reference TRBV5-1 and TRBJ1-2, the full variable domain reads KAGVTQTPRYLIKTRGQQVTLSCSPISGHRSVSWYQQTPGQGLQFLFEYFSETQRNKGNFPGRFSGRQFSNSRSEMNVSTLELGDSALYLCASRSQGGGNYGYTFGSGTRLTVV.

V is TRBV5-4 and J is TRBJ2-5; D could derive from TRBD1 or TRBD2 (5 bases each). Germline loops: CDR1 SGHNT, CDR2 YYREEE (reference sequence). CDR3 length: 14 residues. Trimming removed 1 base from V and 5 bases from J, with 12 bases in between. CDR3 protein: CASSLSGRAETQYF. CDR3 sequence (DNA): TGTGCCAGCAGCTTGTCGGGACGCGCCGAGACCCAGTACTTC.

The chain couples TRBV2 to TRBJ1-1; tentative D call: TRBD1 (6 bases). Germline V gene sequence: CDR1 SNHLY, CDR2 FYNNEI. The CDR3 consists of 13 residues. The V gene lost 7 bases and the J gene lost 6 bases, with 15 bases spanning the gap. CDR3 loop: CASTGAGRAEAFF. The DNA for the CDR3 is TGTGCCAGCACGGGGGCGGGAAGGGCTGAAGCTTTCTTT.